The clone carrying this TCR beta chain qualifies as medium-sized. Its specificity is unknown. This sample is part of a study of long-term antiretroviral therapy in people with HIV. Per germline, CDR1 SEHNR and CDR2 FQNEAQ (reference sequence). The CDR3 extends over 16 amino acids. The ends lost 5 bases at V and 5 bases at J; junction bases unmatched: 14. immunoSEQ v3.0 was run at survey level. Clones were read by immunoSEQ multiplex PCR, and TCRdb kept only the in-frame ones, dropping some. The table includes 17,000 or so clones, over 75% detected once. Findings and caveats of the study: Whichever time point was examined, clones expanded before ART dominated the repertoire. Narrower CDR3 length ranges marked HIV repertoires relative to controls. Data on ART adherence, viral resistance or therapy changes were unavailable.

Participants with HIV, all of them, were treated in the United States. The TCR originated in a man aged 25-45 years with HIV. The chain uses TRBV7-9 and TRBJ2-5; TRBD2 agrees at 7 bases. This sample comprised unsorted PBMCs, obtained less than 2.2 years before starting antiretroviral therapy. The CDR3 loop reads CASSPGLVLMGETQYF. CDR3 sequence (DNA): TGTGCCAGCAGCCCCGGACTAGTCTTAATGGGGGAGACCCAGTACTTC.